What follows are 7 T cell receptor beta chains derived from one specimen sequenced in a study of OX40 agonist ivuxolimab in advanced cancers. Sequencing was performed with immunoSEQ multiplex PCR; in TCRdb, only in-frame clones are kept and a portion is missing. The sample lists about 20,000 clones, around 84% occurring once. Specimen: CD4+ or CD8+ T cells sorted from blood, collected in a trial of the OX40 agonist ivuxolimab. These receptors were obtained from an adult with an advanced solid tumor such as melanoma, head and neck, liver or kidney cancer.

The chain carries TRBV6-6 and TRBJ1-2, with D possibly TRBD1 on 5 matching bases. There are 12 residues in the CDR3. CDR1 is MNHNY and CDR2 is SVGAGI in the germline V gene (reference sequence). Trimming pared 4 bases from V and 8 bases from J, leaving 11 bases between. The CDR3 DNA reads TGTGCCAGCAGTTCGTCAGGGAGAGGCTACACCTTC. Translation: CASSSSGRGYTF.

CDR3 DNA: TGTGCCTGGAGTGTACTGAGAGGGCCCCTCGAGGGCTACACCTTC. It yields the protein CAWSVLRGPLEGYTF. This chain links TRBV30 with TRBJ1-2; D gene ambiguous. The CDR3 spans 15 residues. The V end lost 0 bases, the J end lost 8 bases, and 19 bases lay between the germline ends. Germline assignment: CDR1 GTSNPN and CDR2 SVGIG (reference sequence).

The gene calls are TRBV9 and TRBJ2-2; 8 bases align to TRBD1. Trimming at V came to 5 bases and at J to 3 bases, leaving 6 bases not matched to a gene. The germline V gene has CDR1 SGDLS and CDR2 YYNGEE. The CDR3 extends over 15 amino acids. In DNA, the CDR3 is TGTGCCAGCAGGACAGGGGAATCGGACACCGGGGAGCTGTTTTTT. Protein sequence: CASRTGESDTGELFF.

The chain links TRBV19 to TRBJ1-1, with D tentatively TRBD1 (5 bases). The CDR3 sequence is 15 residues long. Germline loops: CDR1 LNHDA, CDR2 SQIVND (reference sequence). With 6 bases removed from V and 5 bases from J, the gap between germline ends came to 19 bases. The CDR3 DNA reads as TGTGCCAGTAGCCTAGACGGGGGAATCGGAACTGAAGCTTTCTTT. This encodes CASSLDGGIGTEAFF.

The CDR3, as DNA: TGTGCCAGCAGCTTGGGACAGGGGGACGAAGCTTTCTTT. Protein product: CASSLGQGDEAFF. The chain links TRBV5-4 to TRBJ1-1, with 9 bases aligning to TRBD1. Germline CDR1 is SGHNT and CDR2 is YYREEE (reference sequence). V was pared by 0 bases and J by 8 bases, with 2 bases of the junction left unmatched. The CDR3 is 13 amino acids.

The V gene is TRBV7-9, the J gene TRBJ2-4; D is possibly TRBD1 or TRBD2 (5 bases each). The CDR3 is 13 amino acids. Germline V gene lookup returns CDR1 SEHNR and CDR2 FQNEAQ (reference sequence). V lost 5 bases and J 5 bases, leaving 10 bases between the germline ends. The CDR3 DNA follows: TGTGCCAGCAGCAAAGGGACCGAAAACATTCAGTACTTC. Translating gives CASSKGTENIQYF. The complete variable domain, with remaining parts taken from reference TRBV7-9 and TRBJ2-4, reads DTGVSQNPRHKITKRGQNVTFRCDPISEHNRLYWYRQTLGQGPEFLTYFQNEAQLEKSRLLSDRFSAERPKGSFSTLEIQRTEQGDSAMYLCASSKGTENIQYFGAGTRLSVL.

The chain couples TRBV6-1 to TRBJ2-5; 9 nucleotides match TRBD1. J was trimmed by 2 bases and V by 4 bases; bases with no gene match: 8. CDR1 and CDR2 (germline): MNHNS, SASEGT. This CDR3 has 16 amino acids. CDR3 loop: CASSAGSGTGQETQYF. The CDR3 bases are TGTGCCAGCAGTGCGGGTTCCGGGACAGGGCAAGAGACCCAGTACTTC.